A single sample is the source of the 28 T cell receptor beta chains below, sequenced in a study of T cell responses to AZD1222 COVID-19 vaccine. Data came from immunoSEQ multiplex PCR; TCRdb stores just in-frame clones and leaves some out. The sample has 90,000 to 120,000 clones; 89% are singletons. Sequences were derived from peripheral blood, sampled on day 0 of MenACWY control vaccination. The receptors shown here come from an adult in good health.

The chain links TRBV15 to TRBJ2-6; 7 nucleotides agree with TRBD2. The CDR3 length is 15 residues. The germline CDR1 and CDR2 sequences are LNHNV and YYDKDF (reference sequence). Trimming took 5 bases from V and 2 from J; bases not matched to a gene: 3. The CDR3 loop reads CATSGEGTGANVLTF. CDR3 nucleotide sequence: TGTGCCACCAGCGGGGAGGGGACTGGGGCCAACGTCCTGACTTTC.

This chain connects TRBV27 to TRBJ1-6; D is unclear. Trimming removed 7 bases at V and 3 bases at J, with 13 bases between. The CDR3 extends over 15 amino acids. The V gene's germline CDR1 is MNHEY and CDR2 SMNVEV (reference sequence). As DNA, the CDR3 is TGTGCCAGCAAGGCCGGGCACGGCTATAATTCACCCCTCCACTTT. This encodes CASKAGHGYNSPLHF.

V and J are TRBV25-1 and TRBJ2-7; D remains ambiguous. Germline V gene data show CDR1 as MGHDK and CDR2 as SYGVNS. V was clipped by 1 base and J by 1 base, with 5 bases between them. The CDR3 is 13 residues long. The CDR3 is CASSESGSYEQYF. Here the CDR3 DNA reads TGTGCCAGCAGTGAATCGGGTTCCTACGAGCAGTACTTC.

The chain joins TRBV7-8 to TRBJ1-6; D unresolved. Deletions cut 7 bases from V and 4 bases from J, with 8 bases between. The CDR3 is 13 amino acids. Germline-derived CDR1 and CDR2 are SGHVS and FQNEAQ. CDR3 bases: TGTGCCAGCACCCTCAGTTATAATTCACCCCTCCACTTT. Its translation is CASTLSYNSPLHF.

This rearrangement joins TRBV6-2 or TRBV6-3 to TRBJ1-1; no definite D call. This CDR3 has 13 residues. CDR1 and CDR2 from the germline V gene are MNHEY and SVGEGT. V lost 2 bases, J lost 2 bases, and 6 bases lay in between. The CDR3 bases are TGTGCCAGCAGTTACAGGGCCAACACTGAAGCTTTCTTT. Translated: CASSYRANTEAFF.

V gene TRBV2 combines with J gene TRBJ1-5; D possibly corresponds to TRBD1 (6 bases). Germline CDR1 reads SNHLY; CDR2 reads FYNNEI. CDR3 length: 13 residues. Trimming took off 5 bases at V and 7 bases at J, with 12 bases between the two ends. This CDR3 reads CASSFRGRQPQHF. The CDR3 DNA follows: TGTGCCAGCAGTTTCAGGGGTCGACAGCCCCAGCATTTT.

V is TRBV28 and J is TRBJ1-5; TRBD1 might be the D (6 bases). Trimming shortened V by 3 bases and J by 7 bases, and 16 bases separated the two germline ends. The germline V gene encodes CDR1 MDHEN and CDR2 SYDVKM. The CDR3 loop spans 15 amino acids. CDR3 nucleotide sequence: TGTGCCAGCAGTTTGATGACAGGTTCAGGGCAGCCCCAGCATTTT. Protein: CASSLMTGSGQPQHF.

CDR3 sequence (DNA): TGTGCCAGCAGCCAAGGGGGACCGAACACTGAAGCTTTCTTT. Its protein product is CASSQGGPNTEAFF. The chain combines TRBV3-1 (or the pseudogene TRBV3-2) with TRBJ1-1, with D possibly TRBD1 on 5 matching bases. CDR3 length equals 14 residues. Trimming took off 1 base at V and 1 base at J, with 7 bases between the two ends. Germline CDR1 and CDR2: LGHDT and YNNKEL (reference sequence).

Written as DNA, the CDR3 is TGTGCCAGTGGGACACAGGGCCAAAAGCCCCAGCATTTT. Encoded protein: CASGTQGQKPQHF. The J gene is TRBJ1-5, the V gene TRBV19; D may be TRBD1 (6 bases). The V and J ends lost 8 bases and 8 bases respectively, with 16 bases between them. The length of the CDR3 is 13 residues. Germline V gene sequence: CDR1 LNHDA, CDR2 SQIVND (reference sequence).

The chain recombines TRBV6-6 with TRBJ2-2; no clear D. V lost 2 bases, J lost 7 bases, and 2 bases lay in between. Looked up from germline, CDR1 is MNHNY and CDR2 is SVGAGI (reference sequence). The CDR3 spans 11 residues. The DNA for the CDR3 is TGTGCCAGCAGTTACGACGGGGAGCTGTTTTTT. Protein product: CASSYDGELFF.

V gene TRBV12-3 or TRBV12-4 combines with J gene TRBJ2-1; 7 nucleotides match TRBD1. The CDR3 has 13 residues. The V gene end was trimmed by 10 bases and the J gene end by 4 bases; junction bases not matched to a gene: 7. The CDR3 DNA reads TGTGCCACCTCCGGGACAGCTTACAATGAGCAGTTCTTC. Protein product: CATSGTAYNEQFF.

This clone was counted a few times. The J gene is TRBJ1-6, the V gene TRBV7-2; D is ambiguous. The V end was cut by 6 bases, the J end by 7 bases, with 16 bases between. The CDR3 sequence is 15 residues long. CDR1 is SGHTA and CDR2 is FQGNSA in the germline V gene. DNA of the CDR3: TGTGCCAGCAGTCCGCAGGAGGGAAGGAATTCACCCCTCCACTTT. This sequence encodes CASSPQEGRNSPLHF.

The CDR3 region is CASSATGVSQPQHF. The CDR3 region has the DNA TGCGCCAGCAGCGCCACTGGGGTTAGTCAGCCCCAGCATTTT. J is TRBJ1-5 and V is TRBV4-1, with D uncertain. The CDR3 has 14 residues. Germline assignment: CDR1 MGHRA and CDR2 YSYEKL. V was clipped by 5 bases and J by 6 bases, with 14 bases between them.

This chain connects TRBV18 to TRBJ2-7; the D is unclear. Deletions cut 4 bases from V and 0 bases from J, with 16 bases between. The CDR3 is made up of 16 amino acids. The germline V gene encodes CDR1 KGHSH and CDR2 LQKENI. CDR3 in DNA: TGTGCCAGCTCACGGGGTAGAGGCCAGTCCTCCTACGAGCAGTACTTC. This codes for CASSRGRGQSSYEQYF.

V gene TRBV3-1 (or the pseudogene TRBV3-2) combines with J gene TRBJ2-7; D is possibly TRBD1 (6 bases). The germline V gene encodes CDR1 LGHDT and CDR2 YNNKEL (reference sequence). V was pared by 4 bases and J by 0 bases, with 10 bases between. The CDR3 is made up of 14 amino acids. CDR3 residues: CASSPWDTSYEQYF. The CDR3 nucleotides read TGTGCCAGCAGCCCTTGGGACACCTCCTACGAGCAGTACTTC.

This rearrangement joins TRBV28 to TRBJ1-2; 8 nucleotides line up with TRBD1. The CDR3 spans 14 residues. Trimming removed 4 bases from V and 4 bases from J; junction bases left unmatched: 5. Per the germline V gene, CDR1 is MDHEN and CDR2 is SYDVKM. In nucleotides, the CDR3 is TGTGCCAGCAGTTACCAGGGGGCGGGCTATGGCTACACCTTC. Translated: CASSYQGAGYGYTF.

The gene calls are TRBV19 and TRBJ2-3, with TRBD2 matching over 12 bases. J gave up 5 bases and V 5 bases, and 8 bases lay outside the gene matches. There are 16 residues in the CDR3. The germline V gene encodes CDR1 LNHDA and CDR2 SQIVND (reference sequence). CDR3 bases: TGTGCCAGTAGTCTCAGACTAGCGGGGGCAGGAGATACGCAGTATTTT. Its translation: CASSLRLAGAGDTQYF.

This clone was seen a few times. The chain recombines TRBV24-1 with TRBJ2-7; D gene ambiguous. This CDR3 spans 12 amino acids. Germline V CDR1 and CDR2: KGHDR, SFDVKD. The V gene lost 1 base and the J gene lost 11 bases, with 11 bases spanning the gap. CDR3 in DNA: TGTGCCACCAGTGATTTCGGCGGCCCGGAGTACTTC. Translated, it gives CATSDFGGPEYF.

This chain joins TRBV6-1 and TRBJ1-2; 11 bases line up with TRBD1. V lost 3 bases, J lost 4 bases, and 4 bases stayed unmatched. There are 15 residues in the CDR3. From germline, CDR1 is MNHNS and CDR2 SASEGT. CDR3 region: CASSDRDRGFYGYTF. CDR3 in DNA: TGTGCCAGCAGTGACCGGGACAGGGGGTTCTATGGCTACACCTTC.

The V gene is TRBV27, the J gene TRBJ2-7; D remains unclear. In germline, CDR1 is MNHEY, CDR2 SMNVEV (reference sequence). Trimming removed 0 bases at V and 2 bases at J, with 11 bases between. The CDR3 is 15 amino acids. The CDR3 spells CASSLSVGRTYEQYF. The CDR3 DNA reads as TGTGCCAGCAGTTTATCGGTAGGACGAACCTACGAGCAGTACTTC.

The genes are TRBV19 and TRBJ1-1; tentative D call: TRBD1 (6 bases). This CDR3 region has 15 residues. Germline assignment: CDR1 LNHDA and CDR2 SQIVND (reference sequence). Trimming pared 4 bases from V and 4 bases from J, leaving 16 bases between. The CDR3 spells CASSTVGGVGTEAFF. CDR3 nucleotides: TGTGCCAGTAGTACCGTAGGGGGAGTGGGCACTGAAGCTTTCTTT.

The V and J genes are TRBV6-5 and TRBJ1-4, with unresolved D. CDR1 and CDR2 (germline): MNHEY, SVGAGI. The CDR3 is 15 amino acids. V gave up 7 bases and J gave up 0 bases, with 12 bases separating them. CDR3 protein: CASTIRTATNEKLFF. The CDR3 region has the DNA TGTGCCAGCACAATCAGAACGGCAACTAATGAAAAACTGTTTTTT.

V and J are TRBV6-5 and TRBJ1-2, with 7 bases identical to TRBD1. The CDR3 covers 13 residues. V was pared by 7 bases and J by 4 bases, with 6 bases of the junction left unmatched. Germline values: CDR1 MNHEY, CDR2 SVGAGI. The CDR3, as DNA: TGTGCCAGCACCCGGGACAGTCCCTATGGCTACACCTTC. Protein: CASTRDSPYGYTF.

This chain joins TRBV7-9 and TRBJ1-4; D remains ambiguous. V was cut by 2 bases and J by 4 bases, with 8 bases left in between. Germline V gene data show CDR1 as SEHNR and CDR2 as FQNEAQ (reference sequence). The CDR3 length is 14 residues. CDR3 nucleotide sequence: TGTGCCAGCAGCTTAATCGGAGGTAATGAAAAACTGTTTTTT. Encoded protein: CASSLIGGNEKLFF.

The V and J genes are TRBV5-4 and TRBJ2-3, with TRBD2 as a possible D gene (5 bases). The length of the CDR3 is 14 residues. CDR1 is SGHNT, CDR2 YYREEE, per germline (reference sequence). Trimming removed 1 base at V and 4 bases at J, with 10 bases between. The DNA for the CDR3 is TGTGCCAGCAGCTTGCGAGGGTTCGCAGATACGCAGTATTTT. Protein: CASSLRGFADTQYF.

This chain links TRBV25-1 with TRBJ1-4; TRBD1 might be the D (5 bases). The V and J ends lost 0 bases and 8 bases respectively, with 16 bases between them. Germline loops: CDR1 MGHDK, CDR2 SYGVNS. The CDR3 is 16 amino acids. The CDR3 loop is CASSEYRAGREEKLFF. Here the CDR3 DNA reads TGTGCCAGCAGTGAATATCGGGCAGGGCGTGAAGAAAAACTGTTTTTT.

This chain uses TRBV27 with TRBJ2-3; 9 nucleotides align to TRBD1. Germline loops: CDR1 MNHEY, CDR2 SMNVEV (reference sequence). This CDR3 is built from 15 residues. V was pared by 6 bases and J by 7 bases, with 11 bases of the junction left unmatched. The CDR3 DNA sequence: TGTGCCAGCAGCCCCGGGACAGGGACGTTGAATACGCAGTATTTT. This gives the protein CASSPGTGTLNTQYF.

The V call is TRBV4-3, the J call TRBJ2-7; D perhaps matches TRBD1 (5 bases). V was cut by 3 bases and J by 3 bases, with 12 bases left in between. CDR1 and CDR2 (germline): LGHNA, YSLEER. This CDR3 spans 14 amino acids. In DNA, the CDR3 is TGCGCCAGCAGCCAGGACACGGTGGGCTACGAGCAGTACTTC. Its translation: CASSQDTVGYEQYF.